These T cell receptor beta chains were read from a single sample in a study of cytomegalovirus exposure and HLA in healthy donors. TCRdb's table, derived via immunoSEQ multiplex PCR, lists solely in-frame clones and lacks some. Among approximately 140,000 clones, about 74% were seen once, and the ten largest hold about 13%. Sequencing was carried out using PBMCs. The receptors were gathered from a middle-aged man in good health and CMV-seropositive. CDR3s include the opening cysteine and the closing phenylalanine or tryptophan. The D gene is left open where the match is weak. Clone size is shown for a subset of rows, as once, few, many or a class of expanded clone.

TGTGCCAGCAGTTACAGGACCACCCAGGGCAATGAGCAGTTCTTC	CASSYRTTQGNEQFF	NA	TRBV6-6	TRBJ2-1	NA
TGCGCCAGCAGGGGACTGATCTCCTACGAGCAGTACTTC	CASRGLISYEQYF	NA	TRBV10-2	TRBJ2-7	NA
TGTGCCAGCAGCCTCACTACGCGGGTGACGAGCAATCAGCCCCAGCATTTT	CASSLTTRVTSNQPQHF	NA	TRBV4-2	TRBJ1-5	NA
TGTGCCAGCAGCTTAGATTCGGGGACAGGGGCGAACACCTTC	CASSLDSGTGANTF	TRBD1	TRBV11-2	TRBJ1-2	NA
TGCGCCAGCAGCTTGGAACAGGACACCGGGGAGCTGTTTTTT	CASSLEQDTGELFF	NA	TRBV5-1	TRBJ2-2	NA
TGTGCCTGGAGTGGAGCGTACAGCACAGATACGCAGTATTTT	CAWSGAYSTDTQYF	NA	TRBV30	TRBJ2-3	NA
TGTGCCAGCAGCTTAGATGCGTGGGAGCTGTTTTTT	CASSLDAWELFF	NA	TRBV11-2	TRBJ2-2	NA
TGTGCCAGCAGCAAAGGGGGGACAGGGGGCCATGAGCAGTTCTTC	CASSKGGTGGHEQFF	NA	TRBV21-1	TRBJ2-1	NA
TGTGCCAGCAGCTTAGATCTTAGTCTAGCCTCACAATACGAGCAGTACTTC	CASSLDLSLASQYEQYF	NA	TRBV11-2	TRBJ2-7	few
TGTGCCAGCAGCTTCGAGACAGGGAGCTCCTACAATGAGCAGTTCTTC	CASSFETGSSYNEQFF	TRBD1	TRBV7-9	TRBJ2-1	NA
TGTGCCAGCAGTTTAGGGGGCACTACCTTGATCACTGAAGCTTTCTTT	CASSLGGTTLITEAFF	NA	TRBV27	TRBJ1-1	few
TGTGCCACCGCCGGGGAGCGGGGGCCCACAGATACGCAGTATTTT	CATAGERGPTDTQYF	TRBD2	TRBV5-4	TRBJ2-3	NA
TGTGCCAGCAGTTTACGCGGGAGCTTCAATGAGCAGTTCTTC	CASSLRGSFNEQFF	TRBD2	TRBV28	TRBJ2-1	NA
TGTGCTAGTGGTCCAGAGGGAACTAATGAAAAACTGTTTTTT	CASGPEGTNEKLFF	NA	TRBV12-5	TRBJ1-4	NA
TGCAGCGTTGAGAGAGACGGGGGGTACTATGGCTACACCTTC	CSVERDGGYYGYTF	NA	TRBV29-1	TRBJ1-2	NA
TGTGCCTGGAGCACTAGCGGGCCTACAGGTACGCAGTATTTT	CAWSTSGPTGTQYF	TRBD2	TRBV30	TRBJ2-3	NA
TGCGCCAGCAGCTTGTCCCTAGCGGGAGGCCGCGCAGATACGCAGTATTTT	CASSLSLAGGRADTQYF	TRBD2	TRBV5-1	TRBJ2-3	NA
TGCGCCAGCAGCACCGGGACTAGATTTGGTGGTCAGTACTTC	CASSTGTRFGGQYF	TRBD2	TRBV5-1	TRBJ2-4	NA
TGCGCCAGCAGCCAATTCGAGGATGAGCAGTTCTTC	CASSQFEDEQFF	NA	TRBV4-1	TRBJ2-1	NA
TGTGCCAGCCGGGACAGGGGAGTAGGAAACACCATATATTTT	CASRDRGVGNTIYF	TRBD1	TRBV13	TRBJ1-3	NA
TGTGCCAGCAGCTTCTCCGATTCACCCCTCCACTTT	CASSFSDSPLHF	NA	TRBV7-9	TRBJ1-6	NA
TGCGCCAGCAGCGGGGGACTAGCGGGAAGTGGGGCCAACGTCCTGACTTTC	CASSGGLAGSGANVLTF	TRBD2	TRBV5-1	TRBJ2-6	NA
TGTGCCAGCTCAAGAGACAGGAACACTGAAGCTTTCTTT	CASSRDRNTEAFF	NA	TRBV18	TRBJ1-1	NA
TGTGCCAGCAGTTTGCATGGAAACACAGGGGGCATGAACACTGAAGCTTTCTTT	CASSLHGNTGGMNTEAFF	TRBD1	TRBV27	TRBJ1-1	once
TGTGCCAGCTCACCTCCAGTGCGGACAGGGAGAACAGATACGCAGTATTTT	CASSPPVRTGRTDTQYF	TRBD1	TRBV18	TRBJ2-3	few
TGTGCCAGCAGCTTGCTGAGTACTTCTGAAGCTTTCTTT	CASSLLSTSEAFF	NA	TRBV5-8	TRBJ1-1	NA
TGTGCCTGGAGTGGCTCGGCCTACGAGCAGTACTTC	CAWSGSAYEQYF	NA	TRBV30	TRBJ2-7	NA
TGCGCCAGCAGTCCAAGGGCGGGAAGGGGCTACACCTTC	CASSPRAGRGYTF	NA	TRBV4-3	TRBJ1-2	NA
TGTGCTAGTGGTTTGGTAATGGGACAGGGGACCCATGGCTACACCTTC	CASGLVMGQGTHGYTF	TRBD1	TRBV12-5	TRBJ1-2	NA
TGTGCCAGCAGCTTCTCCATTAGCGAGAGGGCTAGGCAGTACTTC	CASSFSISERARQYF	NA	TRBV13	TRBJ2-7	NA
TGTGCCACCAGCAGAGAGGGCAGACGCGATCAGCCCCAGCATTTT	CATSREGRRDQPQHF	NA	TRBV15	TRBJ1-5	few
TGTGCCAGCAGCTTTAAAGCGATCGCAGATACGCAGTATTTT	CASSFKAIADTQYF	NA	TRBV5-4	TRBJ2-3	once
TGTGCCAGCAGTGCAAAGCGGGGGCTTGGGGATACGCAGTATTTT	CASSAKRGLGDTQYF	TRBD2	TRBV2	TRBJ2-3	NA
TGTGCCAGCTCACGCGGGCCGGCGGCCTACGAGCAGTACTTC	CASSRGPAAYEQYF	NA	TRBV18	TRBJ2-7	NA
TGTGCCAGCAGAAAGGGACAGGGGGCCGGGGAGCTGTTTTTT	CASRKGQGAGELFF	TRBD1	TRBV2	TRBJ2-2	NA
TGTGCCAGCAGTTTACAACAGGGGTCTCGCTACGAGCAGTACTTC	CASSLQQGSRYEQYF	TRBD1	TRBV28	TRBJ2-7	NA
TGTGCCAGCAGTTTACCTGGGGCCAACGGCCTGACTTTC	CASSLPGANGLTF	NA	TRBV28	TRBJ2-6	NA